The present entry profiles one T cell receptor beta chain with its context. With 4 bases clipped from V and 3 bases from J, the junction kept 1 base outside the gene matches. This CDR3 region has 13 residues. The germline V gene has CDR1 ENHRY and CDR2 SYGVKD. This sample was taken from a study of cytomegalovirus exposure and HLA in healthy donors. Whole-study context: Per a later analysis, the approximately 700 first-cohort and 95 to 150 validation repertoires shared one platform.

TCRdb's copy holds only in-frame clones and misses some; the assay was immunoSEQ multiplex PCR. This sample yields 100,000 to 150,000 clones, of which roughly 89% are seen a single time; approximately 2.1% belongs to the top ten. The source material was PBMCs. The V gene is TRBV10-3, the J gene TRBJ2-5; 8 bases are a match to TRBD2. This receptor was identified in a young woman in good health and CMV-seronegative. The CDR3 sequence: CAISGTSKETQYF. The CDR3 DNA is TGTGCCATCAGTGGGACTAGCAAAGAGACCCAGTACTTC.